This record concerns one TCR beta chain sequence. Its matching antigen is unknown. This entry belongs to a study of blood T cells in healthy people across ages. Study observations and caveats: A greater number of naive CD4+ cells and higher diversity distinguished long-lived donors from aged donors.

Through a sample-barcoded 5' primer and a J-beta primer mix, a second PCR was run for roughly 6 to 11 cycles. TCRdb reanalysed the 5' RACE reads using MiXCR and keeps one entry per CDR3 protein. There are 600,000 to 1,000,000 distinct CDR3 sequences in the sample; 20% to 25% occur only once, and approximately 3.7% lies in the top ten. The V gene's germline CDR1 is SEHNR and CDR2 FQNEAQ (reference sequence). With 5 bases removed from V and 4 bases from J, the gap between germline ends came to 14 bases. CDR3 length equals 15 residues. A further study also used this sample, focusing on T cells of mothers and their children.

Sequencing was carried out using blood. The chain employs TRBV7-9 and TRBJ1-4; the D is unclear. The source of this sequence is a boy younger than 18 in good health. This CDR3 reads CASSLARRNNEKLFF. The DNA of the CDR3 is TGTGCCAGCAGCCTGGCCCGACGGAATAATGAAAAACTGTTTTTT.